The TCR beta chain under discussion was sequenced for a study of blood T cell repertoires in COVID-19. The wider study: PBMCs, B-cell-depleted T cells, or T cells were the source of the cDNA or gDNA that made up the material.

Profiled with immunoSEQ multiplex PCR; TCRdb holds only in-frame clones, not every one. This table has 200,000 to 250,000 clones, approximately 84% appearing once. Sequenced input: peripheral blood. The TCR sequence derives from a man aged 45 to 65 with acute or convalescent COVID-19.

The CDR3 DNA is TGTGCCAGCACCTCGAGTTTCAGGGCAGGGAACTATGGCTACACCTTC. This sequence encodes CASTSSFRAGNYGYTF. The gene calls are TRBV5-5 and TRBJ1-2, with a weak D call TRBD1 (5 bases). The germline CDR1 and CDR2 sequences are SGHKS and YYEKEE (reference sequence). Trimming cost V 6 bases and J 2 bases, with 20 bases left between them. This CDR3 is built from 16 residues.